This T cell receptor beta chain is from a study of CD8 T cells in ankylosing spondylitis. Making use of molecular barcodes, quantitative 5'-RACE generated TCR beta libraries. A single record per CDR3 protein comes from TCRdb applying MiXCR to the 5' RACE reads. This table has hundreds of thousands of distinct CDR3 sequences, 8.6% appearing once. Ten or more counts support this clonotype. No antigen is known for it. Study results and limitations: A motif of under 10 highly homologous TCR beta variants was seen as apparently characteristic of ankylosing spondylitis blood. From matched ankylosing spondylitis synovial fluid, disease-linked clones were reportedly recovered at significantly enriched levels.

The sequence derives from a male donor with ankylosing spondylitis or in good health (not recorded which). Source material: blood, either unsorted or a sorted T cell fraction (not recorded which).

The CDR3 here is CASSPQTVGGAPLHF. The CDR3 nucleotides are TGTGCCAGCAGCCCTCAGACAGTTGGAGGAGCACCCCTCCACTTT. V is TRBV7-2 and J is TRBJ1-6, with D tentatively TRBD1 (5 bases). CDR3 size: 15 residues. The germline CDR1 and CDR2 sequences are SGHTA and FQGNSA. V dropped 5 bases and J dropped 11 bases, with 19 bases sitting between them.